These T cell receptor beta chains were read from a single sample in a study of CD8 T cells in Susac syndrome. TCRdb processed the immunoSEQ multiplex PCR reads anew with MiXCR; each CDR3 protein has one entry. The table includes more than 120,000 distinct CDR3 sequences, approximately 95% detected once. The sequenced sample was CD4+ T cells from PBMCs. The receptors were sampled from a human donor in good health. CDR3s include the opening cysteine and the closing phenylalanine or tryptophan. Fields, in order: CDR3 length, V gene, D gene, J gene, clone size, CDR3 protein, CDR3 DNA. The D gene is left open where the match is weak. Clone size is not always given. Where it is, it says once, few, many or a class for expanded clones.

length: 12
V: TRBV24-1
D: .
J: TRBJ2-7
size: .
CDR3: CATAGQLDEQYF
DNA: TGTGCCACCGCAGGACAGTTGGACGAGCAGTACTTC

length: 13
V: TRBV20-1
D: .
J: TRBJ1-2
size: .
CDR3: CSARQETVYGYTF
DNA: TGCAGTGCTAGACAGGAGACTGTCTATGGCTACACCTTC

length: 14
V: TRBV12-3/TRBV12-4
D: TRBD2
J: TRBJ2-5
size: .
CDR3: CASSPRGGSETQYF
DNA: TGTGCCAGCAGCCCACGAGGCGGGAGTGAGACCCAGTACTTC

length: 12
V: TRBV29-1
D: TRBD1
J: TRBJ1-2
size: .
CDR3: CSVERTGYGYTF
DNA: TGCAGCGTTGAGAGGACAGGCTATGGCTACACCTTC

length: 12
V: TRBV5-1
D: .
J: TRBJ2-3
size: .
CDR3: CASSSRFDTQYF
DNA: TGCGCCAGCAGCTCCCGATTTGATACGCAGTATTTT

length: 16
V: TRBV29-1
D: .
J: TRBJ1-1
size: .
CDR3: CSVVYRDTWGYTEAFF
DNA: TGCAGCGTCGTATACCGGGACACCTGGGGGTACACTGAAGCTTTCTTT

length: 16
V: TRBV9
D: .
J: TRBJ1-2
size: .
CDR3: CASSARKAWTNYGYTF
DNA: TGTGCCAGCAGCGCCCGGAAGGCCTGGACTAACTATGGCTACACCTTC

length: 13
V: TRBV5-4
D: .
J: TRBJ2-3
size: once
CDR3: CASSLGQPDTQYF
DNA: TGTGCCAGCAGCTTGGGACAGCCAGATACGCAGTATTTT

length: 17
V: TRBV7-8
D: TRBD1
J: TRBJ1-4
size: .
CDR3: CASSLDSQDRANEKLFF
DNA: TGTGCCAGCAGCTTAGACTCTCAGGACAGGGCTAATGAAAAACTGTTTTTT

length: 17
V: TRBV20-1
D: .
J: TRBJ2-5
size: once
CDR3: CSARVAQGREMAKTQYF
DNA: TGCAGTGCTAGAGTGGCCCAGGGGCGGGAGATGGCGAAGACCCAGTACTTC

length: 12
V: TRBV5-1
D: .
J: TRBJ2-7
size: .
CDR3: CASSFNNYEQYF
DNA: TGCGCCAGCAGCTTTAACAACTACGAGCAGTACTTC

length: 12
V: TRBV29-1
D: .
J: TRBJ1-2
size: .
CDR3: CSVDPANYGYTF
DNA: TGCAGCGTTGATCCAGCAAACTATGGCTACACCTTC

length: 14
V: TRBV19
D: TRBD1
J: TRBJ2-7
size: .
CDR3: CASSLRTGSYEQYF
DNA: TGTGCCAGTAGCCTCCGGACAGGGAGCTACGAGCAGTACTTC

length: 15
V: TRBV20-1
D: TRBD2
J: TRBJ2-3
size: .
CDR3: CSAIPIGLAADTQYF
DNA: TGCAGTGCTATTCCCATCGGACTAGCGGCAGATACGCAGTATTTT

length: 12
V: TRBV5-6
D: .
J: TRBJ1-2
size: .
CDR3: CASSLGGNGYTF
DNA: TGTGCCAGCAGCTTGGGGGGGAATGGCTACACCTTC

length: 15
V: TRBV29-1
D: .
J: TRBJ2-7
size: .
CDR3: CSARETGPLTYEQYF
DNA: TGCAGCGCAAGAGAAACAGGGCCACTAACCTACGAGCAGTACTTC

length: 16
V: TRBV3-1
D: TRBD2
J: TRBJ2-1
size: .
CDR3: CASSQDGASGHNEQFF
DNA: TGTGCCAGCAGCCAAGACGGGGCTAGCGGACACAATGAGCAGTTCTTC

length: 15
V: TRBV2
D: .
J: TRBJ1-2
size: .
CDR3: CASSEEQEPNYGYTF
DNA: TGTGCCAGCAGTGAGGAACAGGAGCCTAACTATGGCTACACCTTC

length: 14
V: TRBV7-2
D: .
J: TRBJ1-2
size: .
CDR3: CASSIPGLLYRYTF
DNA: TGTGCCAGCAGCATTCCGGGACTCTTGTACCGCTACACCTTC

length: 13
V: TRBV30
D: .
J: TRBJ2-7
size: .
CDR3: CAWGRQENYEQYF
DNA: TGTGCCTGGGGGAGACAGGAAAACTACGAGCAGTACTTC

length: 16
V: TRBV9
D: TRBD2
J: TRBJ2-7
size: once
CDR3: CASSVAGLAYTYEQYF
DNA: TGTGCCAGCAGCGTAGCAGGACTAGCTTATACCTACGAGCAGTACTTC

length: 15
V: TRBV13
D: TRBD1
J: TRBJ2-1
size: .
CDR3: CASSPPGQGVFEQFF
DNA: TGTGCCAGCAGCCCCCCGGGACAGGGTGTTTTTGAGCAGTTCTTC

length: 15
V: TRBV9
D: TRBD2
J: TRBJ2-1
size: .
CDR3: CASSTSGKVHGEQFF
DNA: TGTGCCAGCAGCACTAGCGGGAAGGTGCATGGTGAGCAGTTCTTC

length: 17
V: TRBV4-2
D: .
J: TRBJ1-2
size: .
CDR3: CASSQAPGPFPNYGYTF
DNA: TGTGCCAGCAGCCAAGCGCCGGGCCCCTTCCCTAACTATGGCTACACCTTC

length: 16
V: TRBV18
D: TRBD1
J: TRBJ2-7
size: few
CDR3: CASSPPGTGTLYEQYF
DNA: TGTGCCAGCTCACCACCGGGGACAGGAACTCTGTACGAGCAGTACTTC

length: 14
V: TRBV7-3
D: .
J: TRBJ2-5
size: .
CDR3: CASSLLGPQETQYF
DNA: TGTGCCAGCAGCCTCTTGGGGCCGCAAGAGACCCAGTACTTC

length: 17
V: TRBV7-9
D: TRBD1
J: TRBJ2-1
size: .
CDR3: CASSLRDRWSSYNEQFF
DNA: TGTGCCAGCAGCCTACGGGACAGGTGGAGTTCCTACAATGAGCAGTTCTTC

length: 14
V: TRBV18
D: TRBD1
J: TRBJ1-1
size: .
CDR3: CASSLGQGVSEAFF
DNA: TGTGCCAGCTCATTGGGACAGGGAGTCTCTGAAGCTTTCTTT

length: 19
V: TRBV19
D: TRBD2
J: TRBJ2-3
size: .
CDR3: CASSPDLGTSGRPTDTQYF
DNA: TGTGCCAGTAGTCCAGACCTCGGGACTAGCGGGAGGCCCACAGATACGCAGTATTTT

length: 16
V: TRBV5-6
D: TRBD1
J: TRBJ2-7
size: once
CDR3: CASSYLGQGGVYEQYF
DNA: TGTGCCAGCAGCTACCTGGGACAGGGGGGGGTTTACGAGCAGTACTTC

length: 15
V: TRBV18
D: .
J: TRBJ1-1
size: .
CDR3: CASSPPGRANTEAFF
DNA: TGTGCCAGCTCACCACCCGGACGGGCGAACACTGAAGCTTTCTTT

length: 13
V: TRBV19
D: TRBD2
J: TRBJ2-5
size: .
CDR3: CASKPAGQETQYF
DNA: TGTGCCAGTAAGCCAGCGGGGCAAGAGACCCAGTACTTC

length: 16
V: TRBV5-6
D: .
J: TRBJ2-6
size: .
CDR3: CASSPLGGAGANVLTF
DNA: TGTGCCAGCAGCCCCTTGGGGGGCGCTGGGGCCAACGTCCTGACTTTC

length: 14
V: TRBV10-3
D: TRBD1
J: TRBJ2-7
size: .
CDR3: CAISKDRVTYEQYF
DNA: TGTGCCATCAGCAAAGACAGGGTGACCTACGAGCAGTACTTC

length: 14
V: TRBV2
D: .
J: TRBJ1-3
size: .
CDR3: CASSLVSSGNTIYF
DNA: TGTGCCAGCAGTCTAGTGAGCTCTGGAAACACCATATATTTT